This T cell receptor beta chain was recorded in a study of technical replicates of blood from a handful of donors. Germline lookup yields CDR1 MNHNS and CDR2 SASEGT. The germline V and J ends were trimmed by 0 bases and 0 bases, with 9 bases remaining between them. CDR3 size: 16 residues. Some clones are missing from TCRdb's copy, which holds only in-frame ones; the method was immunoSEQ multiplex PCR. This sample has 55,000 to 65,000 clones; 75% to 90% occur once, and the top ten carry about 4.9%. The sample taken for sequencing was PBMCs. J is TRBJ2-1 and V is TRBV6-1; tentative D call: TRBD2 (6 bases). The source of this sequence is a human donor in good health. Some clones in this sample may be carry-over from other donors' samples. CDR3 in amino acids: CASSEAWGDSYNEQFF. The CDR3 DNA reads as TGTGCCAGCAGTGAAGCATGGGGGGACTCCTACAATGAGCAGTTCTTC.